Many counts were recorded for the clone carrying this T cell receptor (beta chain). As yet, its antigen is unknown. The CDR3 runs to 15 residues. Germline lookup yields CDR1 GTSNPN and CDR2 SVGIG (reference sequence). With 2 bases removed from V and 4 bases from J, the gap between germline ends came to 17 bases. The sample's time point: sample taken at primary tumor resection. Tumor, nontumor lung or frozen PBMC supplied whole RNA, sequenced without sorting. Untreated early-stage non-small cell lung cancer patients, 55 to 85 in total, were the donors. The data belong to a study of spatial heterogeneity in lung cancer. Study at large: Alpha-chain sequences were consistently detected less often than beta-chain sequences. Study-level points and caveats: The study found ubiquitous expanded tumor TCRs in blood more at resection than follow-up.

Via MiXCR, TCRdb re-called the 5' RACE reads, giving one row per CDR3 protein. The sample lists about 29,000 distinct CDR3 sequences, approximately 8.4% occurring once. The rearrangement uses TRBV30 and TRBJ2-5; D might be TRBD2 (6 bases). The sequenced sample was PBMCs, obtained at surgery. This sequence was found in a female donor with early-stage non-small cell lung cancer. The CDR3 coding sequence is TGTGCCTGGAGTCTAGGGACTTCTGGAGGAGAGACCCAGTACTTC. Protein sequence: CAWSLGTSGGETQYF.